This T cell receptor beta chain is drawn from a study of CD8+CD57+ T cells in acquired aplastic anemia. Study at large: CD4+ cells from healthy donors averaged about 9.8 million reads.

Study-wide points: Patients had roughly 31 CD8+ CDR3 sequences in common with controls (the shared set).

Worth noting for this clonotype: Antigen unknown.

Template material for TCR beta VDJ and CDR3 profiling consisted of genomic DNA. TCRdb ran MiXCR on the reads and lists one entry per CDR3 protein. Of 100,000 to 150,000 distinct CDR3 sequences listed, 40% to 60% were seen once; the top ten hold about 2.3%. The sequence derives from a human donor in good health, serving as a control. The specimen was sorted CD4+, CD8+, or CD8+CD57+ T cells (not recorded which) from PBMCs.

Here the CDR3 DNA reads TGTGCCAGCCGGGGTTATGAGCAGTACTTC. Translating gives CASRGYEQYF. The chain couples TRBV2 to TRBJ2-7; TRBD2 might be the D (5 bases). V lost 8 bases and J lost 7, with 9 bases in between. CDR3 length: 10 amino acids. Germline-derived CDR1 and CDR2 are SNHLY and FYNNEI.